The clone carrying this T cell receptor (beta chain) occurred a few times. These data come from a study of blood T cell repertoires in COVID-19. Background on the study: The analysed material was cDNA or gDNA that came from T cells, B-cell-depleted T cells, or PBMCs.

In the authors' methods: The authors estimated nucleated cell counts from reference gene primer amplification. Clones were read by immunoSEQ multiplex PCR, and TCRdb kept only the in-frame ones, dropping some. The DNA gave D and trimming, while V, J and clone size come from that table. The data show approximately 77,000 clones, with 80% seen just once and roughly 4.8% held by the top ten. In germline, CDR1 is LGHDT, CDR2 YNNKEL (reference sequence). Germline trimming cut 3 bases from V and 0 bases from J; bases unmatched to any gene: 5. The CDR3 has 16 residues. The chain couples TRBV3-1 (or the pseudogene TRBV3-2) to TRBJ2-3, with TRBD2 matching 8 bases. Sequencing input: peripheral blood. This clonotype originated in a woman in her sixties or seventies with acute or convalescent COVID-19. Here the CDR3 DNA reads TGTGCCAGCAGCCACATAGCGGGGACTAGCACAGATACGCAGTATTTT. This gives the protein CASSHIAGTSTDTQYF.